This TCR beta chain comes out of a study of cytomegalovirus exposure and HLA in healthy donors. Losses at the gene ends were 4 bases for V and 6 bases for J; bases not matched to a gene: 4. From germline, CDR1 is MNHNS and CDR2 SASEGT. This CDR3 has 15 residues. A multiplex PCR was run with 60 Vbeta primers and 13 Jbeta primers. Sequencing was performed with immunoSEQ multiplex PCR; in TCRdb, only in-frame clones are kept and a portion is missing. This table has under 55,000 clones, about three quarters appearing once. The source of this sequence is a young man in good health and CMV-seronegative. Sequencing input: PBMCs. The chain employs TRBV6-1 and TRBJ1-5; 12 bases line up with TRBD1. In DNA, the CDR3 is TGTGCCAGCAGTGGGGGACAGGGGGCTCGTCAGCCCCAGCATTTT. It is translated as CASSGGQGARQPQHF.